This TCR beta chain was sequenced for a study of OX40 agonist ivuxolimab in advanced cancers. Across the study: People in dose escalation had one of these cancers: hepatocellular carcinoma, melanoma, renal cell or head and neck cancer. Partial responses were achieved by three patients: one hepatocellular carcinoma, two cutaneous melanoma.

Some clones are missing from TCRdb's copy, which holds only in-frame ones; the method was immunoSEQ multiplex PCR. The data contain about 11,000 clones, about 84% of them singletons. CDR1 is MDHEN, CDR2 SYDVKM, per germline. The trim removed 3 bases at V and 3 bases at J, leaving 9 bases unmatched. This CDR3 comprises 16 residues. J is TRBJ2-7 and V is TRBV28; 9 bases are shared with TRBD1. This sequence was found in an adult with an advanced solid tumor such as melanoma, head and neck, liver or kidney cancer. The sequencing here drew on CD4+ or CD8+ T cells sorted from blood, taken in a trial of the OX40 agonist ivuxolimab. The CDR3: CASSLDRTGAFYEQYF. CDR3 coding DNA: TGTGCCAGCAGTTTGGATAGGACAGGGGCCTTCTACGAGCAGTACTTC.